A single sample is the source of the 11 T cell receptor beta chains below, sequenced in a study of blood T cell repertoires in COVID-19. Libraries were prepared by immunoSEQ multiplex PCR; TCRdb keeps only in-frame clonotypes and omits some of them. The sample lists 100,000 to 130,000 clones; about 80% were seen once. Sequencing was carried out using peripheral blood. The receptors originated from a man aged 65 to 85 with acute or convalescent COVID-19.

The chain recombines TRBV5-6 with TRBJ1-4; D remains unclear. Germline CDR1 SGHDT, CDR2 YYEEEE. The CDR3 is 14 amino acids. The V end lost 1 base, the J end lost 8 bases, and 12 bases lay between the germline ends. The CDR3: CASSLLRPPEKLFF. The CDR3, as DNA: TGTGCCAGCAGCTTGTTGCGTCCGCCCGAAAAACTGTTTTTT.

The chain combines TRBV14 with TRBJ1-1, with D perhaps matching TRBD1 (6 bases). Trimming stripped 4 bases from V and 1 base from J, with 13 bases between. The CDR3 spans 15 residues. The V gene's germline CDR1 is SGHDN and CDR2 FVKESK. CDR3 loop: CASSLWGRGNTEAFF. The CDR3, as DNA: TGTGCCAGCAGCCTCTGGGGCAGGGGGAACACTGAAGCTTTCTTT. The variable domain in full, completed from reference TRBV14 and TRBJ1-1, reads EAGVTQFPSHSVIEKGQTVTLRCDPISGHDNLYWYRRVMGKEIKFLLHFVKESKQDESGMPNNRFLAERTGGTYSTLKVQPAELEDSGVYFCASSLWGRGNTEAFFGQGTRLTVV.

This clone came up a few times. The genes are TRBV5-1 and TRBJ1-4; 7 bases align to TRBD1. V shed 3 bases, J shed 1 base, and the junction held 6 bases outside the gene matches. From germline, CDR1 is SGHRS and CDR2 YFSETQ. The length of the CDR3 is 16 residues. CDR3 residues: CASSSGTGVTNEKLFF. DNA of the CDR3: TGCGCCAGCAGCTCGGGAACAGGGGTAACTAATGAAAAACTGTTTTTT.

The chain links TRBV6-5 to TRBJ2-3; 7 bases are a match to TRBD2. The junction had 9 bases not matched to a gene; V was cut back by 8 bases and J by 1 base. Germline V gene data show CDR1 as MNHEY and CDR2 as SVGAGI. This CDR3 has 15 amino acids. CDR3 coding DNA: TGTGCCAGCTGGGGAGGGACCGCCGGCACAGATACGCAGTATTTT. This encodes CASWGGTAGTDTQYF.

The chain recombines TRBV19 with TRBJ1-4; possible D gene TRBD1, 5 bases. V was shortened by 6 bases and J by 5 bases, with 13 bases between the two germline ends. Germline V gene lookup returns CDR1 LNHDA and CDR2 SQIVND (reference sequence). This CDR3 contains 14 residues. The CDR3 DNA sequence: TGTGCCAGTAGGCTGACAGTCACCAATGAAAAACTGTTTTTT. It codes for CASRLTVTNEKLFF.

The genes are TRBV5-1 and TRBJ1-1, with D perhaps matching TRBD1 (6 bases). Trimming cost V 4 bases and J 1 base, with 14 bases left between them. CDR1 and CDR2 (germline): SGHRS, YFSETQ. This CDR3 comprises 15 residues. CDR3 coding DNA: TGCGCCAGCAGCCCGGACCTGGACAGGAACACTGAAGCTTTCTTT. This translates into CASSPDLDRNTEAFF.

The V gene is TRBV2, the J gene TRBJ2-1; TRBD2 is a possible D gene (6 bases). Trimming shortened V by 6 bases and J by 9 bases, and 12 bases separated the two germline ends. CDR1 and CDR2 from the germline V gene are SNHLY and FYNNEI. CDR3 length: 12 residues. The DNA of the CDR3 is TGTGCCAGCAGATACACGGAGGGTGAGCAGTTCTTC. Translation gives CASRYTEGEQFF.

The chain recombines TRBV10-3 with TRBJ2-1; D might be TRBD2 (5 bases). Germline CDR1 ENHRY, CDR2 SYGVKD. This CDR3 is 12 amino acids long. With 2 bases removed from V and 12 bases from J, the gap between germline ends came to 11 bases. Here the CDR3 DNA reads TGTGCCATCAGTGAGCTCGAGGGCGTGCAGTTCTTC. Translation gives CAISELEGVQFF.

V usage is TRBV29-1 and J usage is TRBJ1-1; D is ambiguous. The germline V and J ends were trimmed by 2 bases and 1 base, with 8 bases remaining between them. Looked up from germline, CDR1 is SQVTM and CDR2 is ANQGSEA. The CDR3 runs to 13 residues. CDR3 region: CSVEKTENTEAFF. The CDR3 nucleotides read TGCAGCGTTGAAAAAACAGAGAACACTGAAGCTTTCTTT.

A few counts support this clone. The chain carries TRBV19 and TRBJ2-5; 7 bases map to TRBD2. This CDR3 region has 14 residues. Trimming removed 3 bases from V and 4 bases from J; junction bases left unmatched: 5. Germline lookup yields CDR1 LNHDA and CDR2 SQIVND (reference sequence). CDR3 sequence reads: CASSITSVGETQYF. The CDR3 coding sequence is TGTGCCAGTAGTATCACTAGCGTCGGAGAGACCCAGTACTTC.

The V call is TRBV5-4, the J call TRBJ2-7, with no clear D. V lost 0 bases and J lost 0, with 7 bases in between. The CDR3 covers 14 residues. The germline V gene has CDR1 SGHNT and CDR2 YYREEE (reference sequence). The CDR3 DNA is TGTGCCAGCAGCTTGGGGCGGTCCTCCTACGAGCAGTACTTC. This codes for CASSLGRSSYEQYF.